The 9 T cell receptor beta chains below all came from one sample that was sequenced in a study of CD8+ T cells in alopecia areata. Treatment: oral pan-JAK inhibitor, 5-10 mg twice daily. Sequencing used cDNA as its template, made by extracting RNA and reverse transcribing it. Only in-frame clones appear in the TCRdb table, and some are missing; sequencing was by immunoSEQ multiplex PCR. Of 200,000 or so clones in the sample, about three fifths were seen once. The sample in question was CD4+ T cells sorted from blood, obtained at week 24, from a patient treated with tofacitinib. Every receptor here comes from a human donor with alopecia areata.

This chain connects TRBV6-6 to TRBJ1-5, with 8 nucleotides matching TRBD1. CDR3 length: 14 residues. Germline CDR1 and CDR2: MNHNY and SVGAGI (reference sequence). With V trimmed by 6 bases and J by 2 bases, 3 bases remained unmatched. The DNA for the CDR3 is TGTGCCAGCAGAGGACAGGGCGGCAATCAGCCCCAGCATTTT. Translation gives CASRGQGGNQPQHF.

This clone appeared once. The chain recombines TRBV5-1 with TRBJ1-5, with a weak D call TRBD1 (6 bases). V was cut by 2 bases and J by 4 bases, with 13 bases left in between. Looked up from germline, CDR1 is SGHRS and CDR2 is YFSETQ. CDR3 length equals 15 residues. The CDR3 DNA follows: TGCGCCAGCAGCTTATCAGGGGCGAGGAATCAGCCCCAGCATTTT. Translation gives CASSLSGARNQPQHF.

The chain uses TRBV7-3 and TRBJ2-1, with 8 bases matching TRBD2. Germline V gene sequence: CDR1 SGHTA, CDR2 FQGTGA. This CDR3 contains 13 residues. V shed 4 bases and J 6 bases; nucleotides not matched to a gene: 2. CDR3 sequence: CASSSGTSNEQFF. The CDR3 nucleotides read TGTGCCAGCAGCTCCGGGACTAGCAATGAGCAGTTCTTC.

The CDR3: CASRSRQSAYEQYF. The CDR3 nucleotides are TGCGCCAGCAGATCTCGGCAGTCAGCCTACGAGCAGTACTTC. The chain joins TRBV5-1 to TRBJ2-7, with D uncertain. The CDR3 extends over 14 amino acids. V lost 5 bases and J 2 bases, leaving 14 bases between the germline ends. The V gene's germline CDR1 is SGHRS and CDR2 YFSETQ.

This sequence joins TRBV15 and TRBJ2-7; D gene ambiguous. V was cut by 6 bases and J by 4 bases, with 13 bases left in between. Germline CDR1 and CDR2: LNHNV and YYDKDF (reference sequence). The CDR3 is 13 residues long. The CDR3, as DNA: TGTGCCACCAGTAGGAATGACGGATACGAGCAGTACTTC. Translated, it gives CATSRNDGYEQYF.

In DNA form, the CDR3 reads TGCGCCAGCAGCTTAGGACTAGCGGGAGGGCTCCGGGAGACCCAGTACTTC. It translates to CASSLGLAGGLRETQYF. The V and J genes are TRBV5-1 and TRBJ2-5; TRBD2 agrees at 15 bases. CDR3 length: 17 residues. Germline loops: CDR1 SGHRS, CDR2 YFSETQ. V gave up 2 bases and J gave up 5 bases; unmatched junction bases: 7.

V usage is TRBV30 and J usage is TRBJ1-2; D not certain. Germline V gene data show CDR1 as GTSNPN and CDR2 as SVGIG (reference sequence). The V and J ends lost 1 base and 5 bases respectively, with 8 bases between them. This CDR3 region has 12 residues. CDR3 residues: CAWSGAAYGYTF. CDR3 DNA sequence: TGTGCCTGGAGTGGGGCCGCTTATGGCTACACCTTC.

This sequence joins TRBV5-1 and TRBJ2-7; D ambiguous. Germline V gives CDR1 SGHRS, CDR2 YFSETQ. The germline V and J ends were trimmed by 0 bases and 5 bases, with 12 bases remaining between them. The CDR3 runs 14 residues. In nucleotides, the CDR3 is TGCGCCAGCAGCTTGGTGCCTGGGGAAGACGAGCAGTACTTC. It is translated as CASSLVPGEDEQYF.

This clone occurred a few times. V is TRBV5-4 and J is TRBJ2-7; D uncertain. CDR1 and CDR2 (germline): SGHNT, YYREEE (reference sequence). Trimming cost V 4 bases and J 0 bases, with 11 bases left between them. This CDR3 spans 14 amino acids. CDR3 nucleotides: TGTGCCAGCAGCCTCACGCCGGACTCCTACGAGCAGTACTTC. Amino acids: CASSLTPDSYEQYF. Complete variable domain (other parts from reference TRBV5-4 and TRBJ2-7): ETGVTQSPTHLIKTRGQQVTLRCSSQSGHNTVSWYQQALGQGPQFIFQYYREEENGRGNFPPRFSGLQFPNYSSELNVNALELDDSALYLCASSLTPDSYEQYFGPGTRLTVT.